Listed below are T cell receptor beta chains from one sample, sequenced in a study of blood T cell repertoires in COVID-19. Assay: immunoSEQ multiplex PCR; the TCRdb copy retains only in-frame clones and omits some. The sample contains around 150,000 clones, roughly 90% of which appear only once. Sequencing was performed on peripheral blood. The receptors stem from a young man with COVID-19, enrolled during active disease. Both conserved end residues are part of each CDR3. The D gene is left open where the match is weak. Only some rows state a clone size, as once, few, many or a class for expanded clones.

-	TRBV19	-	TRBJ1-5	TGTGCCAGTAGTACCCATACAGCAGGCAATCAGCCCCAGCATTTT	CASSTHTAGNQPQHF
TRBD1	TRBV11-3	-	TRBJ2-7	TGTGCCAGCAGTTCCGGGACAGGCTACGAGCAGTACTTC	CASSSGTGYEQYF
TRBD1	TRBV19	-	TRBJ1-6	TGTGCCAGTAGTCTCGGGGACAGGGGGCTTAATTCACCCCTCCACTTT	CASSLGDRGLNSPLHF
-	TRBV10-3	-	TRBJ2-5	TGTGCCATCAGTGATGCACAGGAGACCCAGTACTTC	CAISDAQETQYF
-	TRBV5-1	-	TRBJ1-2	TGCGCCAGCAGCTTGGGGGACAACCCTAACTATGGCTACACCTTC	CASSLGDNPNYGYTF
TRBD2	TRBV10-3	-	TRBJ2-1	TGTGCCATCAGTGAGTCGGGAGCGGGATGGGACAATGAGCAGTTCTTC	CAISESGAGWDNEQFF
-	TRBV7-3	-	TRBJ1-1	TGTGCCAGCAGCTTAGCGGGGTCCGACACTGAAGCTTTCTTT	CASSLAGSDTEAFF
TRBD2	TRBV28	-	TRBJ2-7	TGTGCCAGCAGTTTGCTAGCGGGAGGTTCGCTCGAGCAGTACTTC	CASSLLAGGSLEQYF
-	TRBV12-3/TRBV12-4	-	TRBJ1-2	TGTGCCAGCAGGCGGGGGGGAGACTATGGCTACACCTTC	CASRRGGDYGYTF
TRBD1	TRBV7-9	-	TRBJ1-5	TGTGCCAGCAGCTTAGCCAGGGGGCATCAGCCCCAGCATTTT	CASSLARGHQPQHF
TRBD1	TRBV15	-	TRBJ2-7	TGTGCCACCAGCAGAGGAACCGGGACAGGGGACAAAGAGCAGTACTTC	CATSRGTGTGDKEQYF
-	TRBV6-5	-	TRBJ2-5	TGTGCCAGCAGTTACTCGGGGGGACTGATGGCCCAGTACTTC	CASSYSGGLMAQYF
TRBD1	TRBV28	once	TRBJ1-5	TGTGCCAGCAGCCCTACTACTTGGGGGACAGGGCGCAATCAGCCCCAGCATTTT	CASSPTTWGTGRNQPQHF
-	TRBV5-3	-	TRBJ1-5	TGTGCCAGAAGCTTGCAGAATCAGCCCCAGCATTTT	CARSLQNQPQHF
-	TRBV7-3	-	TRBJ1-6	TGTGCCAGCAGCTTAGGGGCACGAGATTCACCCCTCCACTTT	CASSLGARDSPLHF
TRBD2	TRBV20-1	-	TRBJ2-7	TGCAGTGCTACTAGCGGCCACGAGCAGTACTTC	CSATSGHEQYF
-	TRBV25-1	-	TRBJ1-4	TGTGCCAGCAGTGAATTGGCCGGAGGGAATGAAAAACTGTTTTTT	CASSELAGGNEKLFF
-	TRBV30	-	TRBJ1-2	TGTGCCTGGAGTGTTGGGGGCGGCTATGGCTACACCTTC	CAWSVGGGYGYTF
-	TRBV18	-	TRBJ2-5	TGTGCCAGCTCCCCTCAAGAGACCCAGTACTTC	CASSPQETQYF
TRBD2	TRBV7-2	-	TRBJ2-3	TGTGCCAGCAGCTTAATAGCGGGAGGAGATACGCAGTATTTT	CASSLIAGGDTQYF
TRBD2	TRBV30	-	TRBJ2-3	TGTGCCTGGAGTTCGGTAGCGGGAGGAACAGATACGCAGTATTTT	CAWSSVAGGTDTQYF
TRBD1	TRBV9	-	TRBJ1-1	TGTGCCAGCAGCGTACAGGACAGGGGCAGCACTGAAGCTTTCTTT	CASSVQDRGSTEAFF
-	TRBV10-3	-	TRBJ2-7	TGTGCCATCAGTGAGCCAAGATCAGGACAGCCACAATTC	CAISEPRSGQPQF
-	TRBV19	once	TRBJ1-1	TGTGCCAGTAGTATCCAATTGAACACTGAAGCTTTCTTT	CASSIQLNTEAFF
-	TRBV6-2/TRBV6-3	-	TRBJ1-5	TGTGCCAGCAGTTCTTACCTACGTCCAAATCAGCCCCAGCATTTT	CASSSYLRPNQPQHF
TRBD1	TRBV29-1	-	TRBJ1-1	TGCAGCCTAGTCCCGGGACAGGGAGACACTGAAGCTTTCTTT	CSLVPGQGDTEAFF
-	TRBV5-6	-	TRBJ1-1	TGTGCCAGCAGCGCAACACCGAACACTGAAGCTTTCTTT	CASSATPNTEAFF
-	TRBV20-1	-	TRBJ2-7	TGCAGTGCTAGACGCGGGAACGAGCAGTACTTC	CSARRGNEQYF
TRBD1	TRBV3-1/TRBV3-2	-	TRBJ2-5	TGTGCCAGCAGCCAAGACCCGGGACAGGGGGTGTACTTC	CASSQDPGQGVYF
-	TRBV7-2	-	TRBJ2-7	TGTGCCAGCAGCCAGCAGGGGCTAGCGGCCCCCCGCGAGCAGTACTTC	CASSQQGLAAPREQYF
TRBD1	TRBV19	-	TRBJ2-1	TGTGCCAGTGCAGACAGGGGGTTATACTACAATGAGCAGTTCTTC	CASADRGLYYNEQFF